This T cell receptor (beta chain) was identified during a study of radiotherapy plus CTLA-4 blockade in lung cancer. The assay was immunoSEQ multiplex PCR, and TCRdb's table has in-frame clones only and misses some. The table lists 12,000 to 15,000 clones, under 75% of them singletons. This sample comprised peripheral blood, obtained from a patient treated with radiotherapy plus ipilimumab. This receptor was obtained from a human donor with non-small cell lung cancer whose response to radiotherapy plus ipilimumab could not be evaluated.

Written as DNA, the CDR3 is TGTGCCAGCAGTTTAATTTTACCAGGGGGCCGGCGTGACGAGCAGTACTTC. As protein: CASSLILPGGRRDEQYF. The rearrangement uses TRBV27 and TRBJ2-7; 8 nucleotides line up with TRBD1. With V trimmed by 2 bases and J by 5 bases, 14 bases remained unmatched. The germline CDR1 and CDR2 sequences are MNHEY and SMNVEV (reference sequence). This CDR3 region has 17 residues.